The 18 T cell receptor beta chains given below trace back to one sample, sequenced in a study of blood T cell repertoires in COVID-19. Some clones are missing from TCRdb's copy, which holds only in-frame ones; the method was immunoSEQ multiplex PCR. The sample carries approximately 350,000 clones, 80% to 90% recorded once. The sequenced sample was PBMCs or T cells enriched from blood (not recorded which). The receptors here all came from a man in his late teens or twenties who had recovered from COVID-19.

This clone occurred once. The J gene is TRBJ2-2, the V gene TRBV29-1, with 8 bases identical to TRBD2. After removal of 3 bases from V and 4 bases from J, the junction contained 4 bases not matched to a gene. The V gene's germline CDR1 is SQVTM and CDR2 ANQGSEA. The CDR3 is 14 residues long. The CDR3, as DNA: TGCAGCGTTGAGGGACTAGAGGGCACCGGGGAGCTGTTTTTT. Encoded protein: CSVEGLEGTGELFF.

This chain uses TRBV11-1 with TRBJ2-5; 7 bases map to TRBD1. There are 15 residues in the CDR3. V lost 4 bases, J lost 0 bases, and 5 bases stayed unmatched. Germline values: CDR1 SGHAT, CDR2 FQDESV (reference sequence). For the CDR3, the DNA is TGTGCCAGCAGCTCGGGACAGAGAGACCAAGAGACCCAGTACTTC. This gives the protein CASSSGQRDQETQYF.

The CDR3 is CASSPPSGMETQYF. In nucleotides, the CDR3 is TGTGCCAGCTCACCACCGTCCGGGATGGAGACCCAGTACTTC. The rearrangement joins TRBV18 to TRBJ2-5, with D tentatively TRBD2 (5 bases). Germline V CDR1 and CDR2: KGHSH, LQKENI. The CDR3 loop spans 14 amino acids. Trimming removed 0 bases at V and 5 bases at J, with 10 bases between.

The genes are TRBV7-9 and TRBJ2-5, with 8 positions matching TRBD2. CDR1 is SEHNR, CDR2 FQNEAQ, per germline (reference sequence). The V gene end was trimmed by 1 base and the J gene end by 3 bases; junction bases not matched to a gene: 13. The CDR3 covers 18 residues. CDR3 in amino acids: CASSLVLAGGGPKETQYF. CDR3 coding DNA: TGTGCCAGCAGCTTAGTCCTAGCGGGTGGAGGGCCTAAAGAGACCCAGTACTTC.

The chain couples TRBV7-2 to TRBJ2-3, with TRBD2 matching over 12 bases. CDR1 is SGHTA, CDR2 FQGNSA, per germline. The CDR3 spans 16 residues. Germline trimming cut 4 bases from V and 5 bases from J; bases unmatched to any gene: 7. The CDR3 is CASSSTSGSDIDTQYF. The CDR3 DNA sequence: TGTGCCAGCAGCTCGACTAGCGGGAGTGATATAGATACGCAGTATTTT.

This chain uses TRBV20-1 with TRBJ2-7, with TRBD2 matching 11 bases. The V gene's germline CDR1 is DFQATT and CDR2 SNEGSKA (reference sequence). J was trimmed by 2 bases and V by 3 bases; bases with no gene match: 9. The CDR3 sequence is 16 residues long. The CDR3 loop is CSASDSGRARPYEQYF. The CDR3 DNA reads TGCAGTGCTAGTGATAGCGGGAGGGCCCGACCCTACGAGCAGTACTTC.

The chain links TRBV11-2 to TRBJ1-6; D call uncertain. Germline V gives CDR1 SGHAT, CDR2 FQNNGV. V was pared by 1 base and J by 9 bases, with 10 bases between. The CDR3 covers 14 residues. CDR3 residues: CASSLAGRGSPLHF. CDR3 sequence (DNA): TGTGCCAGCAGCTTAGCCGGGCGGGGTTCACCCCTCCACTTT.

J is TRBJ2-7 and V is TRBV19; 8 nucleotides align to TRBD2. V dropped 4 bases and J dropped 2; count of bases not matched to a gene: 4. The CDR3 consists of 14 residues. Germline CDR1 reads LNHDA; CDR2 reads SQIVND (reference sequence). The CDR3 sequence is CASSTGRGAYEQYF. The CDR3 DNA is TGTGCCAGTAGTACCGGGCGGGGGGCCTACGAGCAGTACTTC.

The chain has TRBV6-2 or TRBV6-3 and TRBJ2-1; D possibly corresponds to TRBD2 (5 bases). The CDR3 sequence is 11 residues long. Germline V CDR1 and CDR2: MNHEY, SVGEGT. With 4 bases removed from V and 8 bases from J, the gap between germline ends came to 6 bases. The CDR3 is CASSLLDEQFF. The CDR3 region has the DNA TGTGCCAGCAGTTTACTAGATGAGCAGTTCTTC.

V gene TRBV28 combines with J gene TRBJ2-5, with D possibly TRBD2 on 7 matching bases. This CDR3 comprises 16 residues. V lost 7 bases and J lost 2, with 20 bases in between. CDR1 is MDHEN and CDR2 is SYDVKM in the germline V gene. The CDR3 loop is CASNSYGGLIQETQYF. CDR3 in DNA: TGTGCCAGCAACTCTTACGGGGGGCTTATACAAGAGACCCAGTACTTC.

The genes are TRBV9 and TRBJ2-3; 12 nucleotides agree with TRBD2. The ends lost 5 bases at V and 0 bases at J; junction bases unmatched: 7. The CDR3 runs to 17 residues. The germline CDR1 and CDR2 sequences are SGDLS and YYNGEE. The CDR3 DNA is TGTGCCAGCAGACCTCCACTAGCGGGGGGAAGCACAGATACGCAGTATTTT. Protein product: CASRPPLAGGSTDTQYF.

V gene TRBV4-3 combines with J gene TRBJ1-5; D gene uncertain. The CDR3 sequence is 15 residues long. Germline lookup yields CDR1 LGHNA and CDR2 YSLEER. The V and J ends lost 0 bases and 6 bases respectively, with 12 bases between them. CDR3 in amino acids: CASSQDYHGGQPQHF. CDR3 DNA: TGCGCCAGCAGCCAAGATTACCACGGAGGTCAGCCCCAGCATTTT.

For the CDR3, the DNA is TGTGCCAGCTCACGAAATGGGCAGAGGAACACTGAAGCTTTCTTT. It translates to CASSRNGQRNTEAFF. The chain combines TRBV18 with TRBJ1-1; D is uncertain. Germline lookup yields CDR1 KGHSH and CDR2 LQKENI. The CDR3 spans 15 residues. The V gene lost 4 bases and the J gene lost 1 base, with 13 bases spanning the gap. Filled out from reference TRBV18 and TRBJ1-1, the complete variable domain reads NAGVMQNPRHLVRRRGQEARLRCSPMKGHSHVYWYRQLPEEGLKFMVYLQKENIIDESGMPKERFSAEFPKEGPSILRIQQVVRGDSAAYFCASSRNGQRNTEAFFGQGTRLTVV.

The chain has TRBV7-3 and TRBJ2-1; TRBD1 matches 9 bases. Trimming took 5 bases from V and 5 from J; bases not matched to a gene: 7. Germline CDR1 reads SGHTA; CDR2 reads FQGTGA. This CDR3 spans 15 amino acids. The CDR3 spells CASSPDRGIHNEQFF. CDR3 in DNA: TGTGCCAGCAGCCCGGACAGGGGAATCCACAATGAGCAGTTCTTC.

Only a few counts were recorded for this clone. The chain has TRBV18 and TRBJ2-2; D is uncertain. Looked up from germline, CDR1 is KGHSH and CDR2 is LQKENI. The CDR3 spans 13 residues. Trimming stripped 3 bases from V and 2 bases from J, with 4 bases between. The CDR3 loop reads CASSPPNTGELFF. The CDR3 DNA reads TGTGCCAGCTCACCTCCAAACACCGGGGAGCTGTTTTTT. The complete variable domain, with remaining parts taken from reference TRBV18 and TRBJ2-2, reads NAGVMQNPRHLVRRRGQEARLRCSPMKGHSHVYWYRQLPEEGLKFMVYLQKENIIDESGMPKERFSAEFPKEGPSILRIQQVVRGDSAAYFCASSPPNTGELFFGEGSRLTVL.

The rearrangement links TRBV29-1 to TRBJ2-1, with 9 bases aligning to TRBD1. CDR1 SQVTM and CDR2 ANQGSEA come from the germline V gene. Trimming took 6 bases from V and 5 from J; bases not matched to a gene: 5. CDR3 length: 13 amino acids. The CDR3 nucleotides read TGCAGCGTCCGGGACAGGGTCGACAATGAGCAGTTCTTC. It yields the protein CSVRDRVDNEQFF.

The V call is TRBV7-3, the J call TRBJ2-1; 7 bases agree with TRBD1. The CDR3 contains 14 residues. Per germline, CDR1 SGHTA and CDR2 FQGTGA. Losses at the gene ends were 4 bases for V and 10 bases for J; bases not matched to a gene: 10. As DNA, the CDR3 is TGTGCCAGCAGCTCCCCCCGACAGGGCTCCGAGCAGTTCTTC. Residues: CASSSPRQGSEQFF. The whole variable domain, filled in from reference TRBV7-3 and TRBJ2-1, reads GAGVSQTPSNKVTEKGKYVELRCDPISGHTALYWYRQSLGQGPEFLIYFQGTGAADDSGLPNDRFFAVRPEGSVSTLKIQRTERGDSAVYLCASSSPRQGSEQFFGPGTRLTVL.

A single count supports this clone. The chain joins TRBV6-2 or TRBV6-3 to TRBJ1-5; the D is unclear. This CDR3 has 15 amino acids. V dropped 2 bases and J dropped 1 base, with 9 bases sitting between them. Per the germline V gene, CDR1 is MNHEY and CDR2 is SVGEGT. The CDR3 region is CASSYHPVSNQPQHF. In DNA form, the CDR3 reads TGTGCCAGCAGTTACCATCCGGTGAGCAATCAGCCCCAGCATTTT.